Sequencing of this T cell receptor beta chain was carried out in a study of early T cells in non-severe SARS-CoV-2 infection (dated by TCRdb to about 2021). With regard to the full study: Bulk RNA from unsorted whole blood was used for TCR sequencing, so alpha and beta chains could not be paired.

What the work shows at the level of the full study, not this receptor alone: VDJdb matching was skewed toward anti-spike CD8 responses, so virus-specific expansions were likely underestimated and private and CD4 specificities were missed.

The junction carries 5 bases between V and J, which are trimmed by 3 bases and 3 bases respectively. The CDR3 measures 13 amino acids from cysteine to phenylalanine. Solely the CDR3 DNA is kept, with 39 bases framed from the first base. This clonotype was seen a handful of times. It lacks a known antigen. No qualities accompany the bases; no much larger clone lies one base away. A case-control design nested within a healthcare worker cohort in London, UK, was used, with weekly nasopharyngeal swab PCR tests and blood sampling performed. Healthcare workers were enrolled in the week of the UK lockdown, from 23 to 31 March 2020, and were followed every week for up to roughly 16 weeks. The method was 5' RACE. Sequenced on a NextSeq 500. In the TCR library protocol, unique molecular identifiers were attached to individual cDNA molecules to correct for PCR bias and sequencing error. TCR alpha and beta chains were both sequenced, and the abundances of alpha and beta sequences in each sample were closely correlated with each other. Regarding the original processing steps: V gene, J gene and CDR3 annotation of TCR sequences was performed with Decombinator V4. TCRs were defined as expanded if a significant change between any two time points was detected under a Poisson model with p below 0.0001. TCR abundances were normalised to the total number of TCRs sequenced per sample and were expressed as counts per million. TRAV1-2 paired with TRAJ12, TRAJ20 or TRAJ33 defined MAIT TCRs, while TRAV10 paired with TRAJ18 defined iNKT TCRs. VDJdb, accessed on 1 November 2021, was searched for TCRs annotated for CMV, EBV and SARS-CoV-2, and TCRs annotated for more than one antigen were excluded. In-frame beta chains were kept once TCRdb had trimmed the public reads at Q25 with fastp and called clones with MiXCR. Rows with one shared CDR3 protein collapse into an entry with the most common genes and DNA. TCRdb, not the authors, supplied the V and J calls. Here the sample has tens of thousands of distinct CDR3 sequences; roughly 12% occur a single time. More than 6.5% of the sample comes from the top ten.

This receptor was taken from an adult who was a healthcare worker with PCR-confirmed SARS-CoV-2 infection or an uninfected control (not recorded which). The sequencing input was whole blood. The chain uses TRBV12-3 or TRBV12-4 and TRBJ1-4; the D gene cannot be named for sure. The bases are TGTGCCAGCAGTTTTTGGGCTAATGAAAAACTGTTTTTT. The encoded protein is CASSFWANEKLFF.